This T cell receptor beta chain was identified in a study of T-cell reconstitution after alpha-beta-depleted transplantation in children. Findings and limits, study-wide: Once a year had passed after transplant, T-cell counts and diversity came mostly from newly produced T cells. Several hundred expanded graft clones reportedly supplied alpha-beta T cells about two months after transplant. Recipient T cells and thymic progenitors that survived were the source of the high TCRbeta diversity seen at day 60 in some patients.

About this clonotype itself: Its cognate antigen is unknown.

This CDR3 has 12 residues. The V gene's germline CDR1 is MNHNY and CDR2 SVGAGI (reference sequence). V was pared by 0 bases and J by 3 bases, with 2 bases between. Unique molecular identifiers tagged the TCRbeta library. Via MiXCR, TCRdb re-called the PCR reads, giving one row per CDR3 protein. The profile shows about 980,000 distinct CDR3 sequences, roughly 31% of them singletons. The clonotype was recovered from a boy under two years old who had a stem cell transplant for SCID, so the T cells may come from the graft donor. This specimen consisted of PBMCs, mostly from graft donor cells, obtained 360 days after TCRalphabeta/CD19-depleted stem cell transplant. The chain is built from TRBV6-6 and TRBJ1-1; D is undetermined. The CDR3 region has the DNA TGTGCCAGCAGTTACTCAGACACTGAAGCTTTCTTT. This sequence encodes CASSYSDTEAFF.